These T cell receptor beta chains were read from a single sample in a study of blood T cell repertoires in COVID-19. Libraries were prepared by immunoSEQ multiplex PCR; TCRdb keeps only in-frame clonotypes and omits some of them. The repertoire includes about 120,000 clones, approximately 80% of them detected once, and less than 9% sits in the top ten. Sequencing was performed on peripheral blood. The receptor source for this set is an older man with active or convalescent COVID-19. Both conserved end residues are part of each CDR3. D genes are given only for firm matches. Where a row states a size, it is once, few, many or the class of an expanded clone; other rows omit it.

cdr3_aa cdr3_nt j_call d_call clone_size v_call
CASSLGTANTEAFF TGCGCCAGCAGCTTGGGGACAGCGAACACTGAAGCTTTCTTT TRBJ1-1 - - TRBV5-1
CASSETGPDSPLHF TGTGCCAGCAGTGAAACAGGGCCCGATTCACCCCTCCACTTT TRBJ1-6 - few TRBV6-1
CASGSQGRLSNEQFF TGTGCCAGCGGGTCACAGGGGCGCTTATCCAATGAGCAGTTCTTC TRBJ2-1 TRBD1 few TRBV5-6
CASSQVSGEQFF TGTGCCAGCAGCCAAGTCAGCGGGGAGCAGTTCTTC TRBJ2-1 - - TRBV3-1/TRBV3-2
CASSTTGEGANYGYTF TGTGCCAGCAGCACGACAGGGGAGGGAGCTAACTATGGCTACACCTTC TRBJ1-2 TRBD1 - TRBV7-9
CASSQDQGAKNIQYF TGTGCCAGCAGCCAAGATCAGGGCGCCAAAAACATTCAGTACTTC TRBJ2-4 - - TRBV4-2
CASSRGQGANQPQHF TGTGCCAGCAGCCGGGGGCAGGGGGCGAATCAGCCCCAGCATTTT TRBJ1-5 TRBD1 - TRBV5-6
CASSLAVGGTNYGYTF TGTGCCAGCAGCTTGGCCGTAGGGGGCACTAACTATGGCTACACCTTC TRBJ1-2 TRBD1 - TRBV5-5
CASSLQTGSYEQYF TGTGCCAGCAGCCTCCAGACAGGGTCCTACGAGCAGTACTTC TRBJ2-7 TRBD1 - TRBV11-2
CAISELSYEQYF TGTGCCATCAGTGAACTCTCGTACGAGCAGTACTTC TRBJ2-7 - - TRBV10-3
CASSLGGTDLAEQFF TGCGCCAGCAGCTTGGGCGGAACTGATTTGGCTGAGCAGTTCTTC TRBJ2-1 - - TRBV5-1
CASSSQQGGVVTPGF TGTGCCAGCAGCTCACAGCAGGGGGGTGTAGTAACCCCGGGCTTC TRBJ1-2 TRBD1 - TRBV5-6
CASSWVRISGNTIYF TGTGCCAGCAGTTGGGTCAGGATCTCTGGAAACACCATATATTTT TRBJ1-3 - - TRBV27
CASSARGTSGSSVPSYNEQFF TGTGCCAGCAGCGCCCGAGGGACTAGCGGGAGCTCCGTACCTTCCTACAATGAGCAGTTCTTC TRBJ2-1 TRBD2 - TRBV9
CSARGREQYF TGCAGTGCCAGGGGTCGCGAGCAGTACTTC TRBJ2-7 - - TRBV20-1
CASRTGPFEKLFF TGTGCCAGCAGGACAGGTCCTTTTGAAAAACTGTTTTTT TRBJ1-4 - - TRBV27
CASSAGQGLPGANVLTF TGTGCCAGCAGTGCCGGACAGGGTTTGCCTGGGGCCAACGTCCTGACTTTC TRBJ2-6 TRBD1 - TRBV28
CASSRETNSNSPLHF TGTGCCAGCAGCCGCGAAACCAACAGCAATTCACCCCTCCACTTT TRBJ1-6 - few TRBV7-9
CASSLDRGRELFF TGTGCCAGCAGCTTAGACAGGGGCAGGGAGCTGTTTTTT TRBJ2-2 TRBD1 once TRBV11-1
CASSLGTPGVGETQYF TGCGCCAGCAGCTTGGGCACACCAGGGGTAGGGGAGACCCAGTACTTC TRBJ2-5 - - TRBV5-1
CASSQALLAGTYNEQFF TGTGCCAGCAGCCAAGCCCTACTAGCGGGGACCTACAATGAGCAGTTCTTC TRBJ2-1 TRBD2 - TRBV3-1/TRBV3-2
CASGWSGGNEQFF TGTGCTAGTGGTTGGAGCGGGGGGAATGAGCAGTTCTTC TRBJ2-1 TRBD2 - TRBV12-5
CASSPDINYGYTF TGTGCCAGCAGTCCCGACATTAACTATGGCTACACCTTC TRBJ1-2 - - TRBV7-2
CASSHGGRGSSYNEQFF TGTGCCAGCAGTCACGGCGGGAGGGGTAGCTCCTACAATGAGCAGTTCTTC TRBJ2-1 TRBD2 once TRBV6-6
CASSSLGPPSAYF TGTGCCAGCAGCTCCCTCGGCCCCCCAAGCGCGTACTTC TRBJ2-7 - few TRBV7-2
CATSDAGQGNTGELFF TGTGCCACCAGTGACGCGGGACAGGGTAACACCGGGGAGCTGTTTTTT TRBJ2-2 TRBD1 - TRBV24-1
CASSRTSGGKETQYF TGTGCCAGCAGTCGGACTAGCGGGGGTAAAGAGACCCAGTACTTC TRBJ2-5 TRBD2 - TRBV2
CASSEGLQGLGYGYTF TGTGCCAGCAGTGAAGGTTTGCAGGGGCTCGGCTATGGCTACACCTTC TRBJ1-2 - - TRBV2
CASSLQAGGSTGELFF TGCGCCAGCAGCTTACAAGCGGGAGGTTCCACCGGGGAGCTGTTTTTT TRBJ2-2 TRBD2 - TRBV5-1
CASSSTGGAFNEQFF TGTGCCAGCAGTTCGACAGGGGGCGCGTTCAATGAGCAGTTCTTC TRBJ2-1 TRBD1 - TRBV2
CASSQGGPQHF TGTGCCAGCAGCCAAGGAGGGCCCCAGCATTTT TRBJ1-5 - - TRBV11-2
CASSYGEQSSGNTIYF TGTGCCAGCAGTTACGGGGAGCAGAGCTCTGGAAACACCATATATTTT TRBJ1-3 - - TRBV6-5
CAISESGFTGNTIYF TGTGCCATCAGTGAGTCTGGCTTCACTGGAAACACCATATATTTT TRBJ1-3 - few TRBV10-3
CASSSQGATNEKLFF TGCGCCAGCAGCTCGCAGGGGGCAACTAATGAAAAACTGTTTTTT TRBJ1-4 TRBD1 once TRBV5-1
CASGPGQVINEQYF TGTGCCAGCGGCCCGGGACAGGTCATCAACGAGCAGTACTTC TRBJ2-7 TRBD1 - TRBV6-5
CASRGSGLSYGYTF TGTGCCAGCAGGGGCTCAGGGTTGTCCTATGGCTACACCTTC TRBJ1-2 - - TRBV9
CASSPLAGTDTQYF TGCGCCAGCAGCCCGTTAGCGGGAACAGATACGCAGTATTTT TRBJ2-3 TRBD2 - TRBV5-1
CASRDRGGTEAFF TGTGCCAGCAGGGACAGGGGGGGCACTGAAGCTTTCTTT TRBJ1-1 TRBD1 once TRBV5-5
CASSLGRGVVNTEAFF TGTGCCAGTAGCCTTGGCAGGGGGGTTGTGAACACTGAAGCTTTCTTT TRBJ1-1 TRBD1 - TRBV19
CASSLPGGDEQFF TGCGCCAGCAGCTTGCCAGGGGGAGACGAGCAGTTCTTC TRBJ2-1 TRBD1 - TRBV5-1
CASSQGQGTQYF TGTGCCAGCAGCCAAGGACAGGGTACCCAGTACTTC TRBJ2-5 TRBD1 - TRBV3-1/TRBV3-2
CASSLAGISYNEQFF TGTGCCAGCTCACTGGCGGGAATCTCCTACAATGAGCAGTTCTTC TRBJ2-1 - once TRBV18